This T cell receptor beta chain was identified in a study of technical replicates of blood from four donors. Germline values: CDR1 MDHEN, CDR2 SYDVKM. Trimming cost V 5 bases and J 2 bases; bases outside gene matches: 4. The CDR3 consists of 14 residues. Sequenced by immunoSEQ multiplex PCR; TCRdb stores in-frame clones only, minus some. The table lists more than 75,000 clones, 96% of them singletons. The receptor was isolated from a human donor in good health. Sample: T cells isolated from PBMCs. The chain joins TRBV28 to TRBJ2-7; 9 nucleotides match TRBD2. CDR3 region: CASSPSGMTYEQYF. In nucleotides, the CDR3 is TGTGCCAGCAGTCCTAGCGGGATGACCTACGAGCAGTACTTC.